These 5 T cell receptor beta chains came from one sample sequenced in a study of blood T cell repertoires in COVID-19. Libraries were prepared by immunoSEQ multiplex PCR; TCRdb keeps only in-frame clonotypes and omits some of them. The table has under 150,000 clones, 70% to 90% seen once; the top ten hold about 4.8%. Sequenced input: peripheral blood. The receptors shown here come from a woman between 50 and 59 years old with acute or convalescent COVID-19.

The chain combines TRBV7-8 with TRBJ2-5; 9 bases match TRBD2. Germline CDR1 reads SGHVS; CDR2 reads FQNEAQ. The length of the CDR3 is 18 residues. V gave up 6 bases and J gave up 5 bases; unmatched junction bases: 19. The CDR3 DNA sequence: TGTGCCAGCAGGTTTGGGTATAGCGGGAGACCCACCGGGGAGACCCAGTACTTC. It specifies CASRFGYSGRPTGETQYF.

The chain has TRBV6-2 or TRBV6-3 and TRBJ1-1; the match to TRBD1 covers 8 bases. Unmatched junction bases numbered 11, after V lost 5 bases and J lost 0 bases. The CDR3 spans 17 residues. The germline CDR1 and CDR2 sequences are MNHEY and SVGEGT. CDR3 loop: CASSGTGFWMMNTEAFF. The CDR3, as DNA: TGTGCCAGCAGTGGGACAGGTTTTTGGATGATGAACACTGAAGCTTTCTTT.

This chain links TRBV7-3 with TRBJ1-1; 12 bases align to TRBD1. Trimming took 5 bases from V and 0 from J; bases not matched to a gene: 19. Germline V gives CDR1 SGHTA, CDR2 FQGTGA. The CDR3 loop spans 21 amino acids. CDR3 protein: CASSPSGTGGWESIMNTEAFF. CDR3 nucleotides: TGTGCCAGCAGCCCTTCCGGGACAGGGGGCTGGGAGAGTATTATGAACACTGAAGCTTTCTTT.

The chain joins TRBV27 to TRBJ2-1, with 8 nucleotides matching TRBD2. Germline CDR1 MNHEY, CDR2 SMNVEV (reference sequence). The CDR3 runs 15 residues. The J segment lost 6 bases and the V segment lost 8 bases, leaving 12 bases of the junction unmatched. Here the CDR3 reads CASYFLAGGINEQFF. The CDR3 DNA sequence: TGTGCCAGCTATTTCCTCGCGGGGGGAATCAATGAGCAGTTCTTC.

The J gene is TRBJ2-3, the V gene TRBV5-4; perhaps TRBD1 as D (6 bases). The CDR3 spans 15 residues. Trimming stripped 0 bases from V and 2 bases from J, with 10 bases between. Per germline, CDR1 SGHNT and CDR2 YYREEE (reference sequence). The CDR3 DNA follows: TGTGCCAGCAGCTTGGCAAGGGGGAACACAGATACGCAGTATTTT. Amino acid sequence: CASSLARGNTDTQYF.